A single sample gave rise to the 30 T cell receptor beta chains below, sequenced in a study of neoadjuvant anti-PD-1 for oral cavity cancer. Measured with immunoSEQ multiplex PCR; TCRdb has only the in-frame clones, and not every one. This sample has 7,200 or so clones; roughly 54% occur once, and the top ten carry 6% to 6.5%. The sequencing used tumor tissue, collected before nivolumab (anti-PD-1) treatment. The receptor source for this set is a person aged 35-79 years with oral cavity squamous cell carcinoma.

This sequence joins TRBV7-3 and TRBJ2-7; 9 bases line up with TRBD2. This CDR3 spans 14 amino acids. Germline V lookup: CDR1 SGHTA, CDR2 FQGTGA. V shed 5 bases, J shed 5 bases, and the junction held 7 bases outside the gene matches. The CDR3 nucleotides read TGTGCCAGCAGCCCCTACGGGACTAGCAACGAGCAGTACTTC. This gives the protein CASSPYGTSNEQYF.

This clone was counted only a few times. This rearrangement joins TRBV14 to TRBJ1-2, with TRBD1 identical over 8 bases. The V and J ends lost 5 bases and 6 bases, in that order; junction bases with no gene match: 11. Germline V gives CDR1 SGHDN, CDR2 FVKESK. The CDR3 contains 15 residues. The CDR3 spells CASSSSGTGPHGYTF. The CDR3 DNA reads TGTGCCAGCAGCTCGAGCGGGACAGGCCCCCATGGCTACACCTTC. Supplemented by reference TRBV14 and TRBJ1-2, the full variable domain reads EAGVTQFPSHSVIEKGQTVTLRCDPISGHDNLYWYRRVMGKEIKFLLHFVKESKQDESGMPNNRFLAERTGGTYSTLKVQPAELEDSGVYFCASSSSGTGPHGYTFGSGTRLTVV.

This chain connects TRBV4-2 to TRBJ2-5; possible D gene TRBD2, 6 bases. Germline-derived CDR1 and CDR2 are LGHNA and YNFKEQ. The CDR3 loop spans 17 amino acids. V shed 3 bases and J shed 1 base, with 18 bases lying between them. The CDR3 nucleotides are TGTGCCAGCAGCCATATAGGGGCTAGCGCCACCCAAGAGACCCAGTACTTC. Its translation: CASSHIGASATQETQYF.

The gene calls are TRBV11-2 and TRBJ2-7; D is uncertain. Germline CDR1 SGHAT, CDR2 FQNNGV. The CDR3 is 14 residues long. Trimming took 5 bases from V and 0 from J, leaving 11 bases between them. The DNA for the CDR3 is TGTGCCAGCAGCCTGGAGCGAGGCTCCTACGAGCAGTACTTC. Amino acids: CASSLERGSYEQYF.

J is TRBJ2-3 and V is TRBV5-1; the D call may be TRBD1 or TRBD2 (5 bases each). V lost 2 bases and J 4 bases, leaving 14 bases between the germline ends. Germline assignment: CDR1 SGHRS and CDR2 YFSETQ. The CDR3 has 15 residues. The CDR3 nucleotides are TGCGCCAGCAGCTTTGCAGGAGGCAGGGCAGATACGCAGTATTTT. Translation: CASSFAGGRADTQYF.

The chain links TRBV29-1 to TRBJ2-7; 10 bases line up with TRBD2. Germline loops: CDR1 SQVTM, CDR2 ANQGSEA. This CDR3 is 15 amino acids long. The V and J ends lost 3 bases and 0 bases, in that order; junction bases with no gene match: 5. DNA of the CDR3: TGCAGCGTTGAGGCTAGCGGGAGTAGCTCCTACGAGCAGTACTTC. It codes for CSVEASGSSSYEQYF.

The V and J genes are TRBV5-1 and TRBJ1-1, with 7 bases lining up with TRBD1. The CDR3 is made up of 18 amino acids. CDR1 is SGHRS, CDR2 YFSETQ, per germline. V was pared by 3 bases and J by 6 bases, with 20 bases of the junction left unmatched. CDR3 region: CASSSRAGTALKGAEAFF. CDR3 coding DNA: TGCGCCAGCAGCTCACGAGCCGGGACAGCACTAAAGGGAGCTGAAGCTTTCTTT.

V gene TRBV9 combines with J gene TRBJ2-5; 10 nucleotides align to TRBD1. The CDR3 consists of 15 residues. Germline CDR1 reads SGDLS; CDR2 reads YYNGEE. J gave up 4 bases and V 4 bases, and 7 bases lay outside the gene matches. CDR3 in DNA: TGTGCCAGCAGCCTTTCCTGGACAGGGGGAGAGACCCAGTACTTC. It translates to CASSLSWTGGETQYF.

The chain joins TRBV5-8 to TRBJ2-1; 9 nucleotides line up with TRBD2. The CDR3 length is 17 residues. CDR1 and CDR2 (germline): SGHTS, YDEGEE. Losses at the gene ends were 0 bases for V and 0 bases for J; bases not matched to a gene: 4. The CDR3 here is CASSLVRGGSSYNEQFF. The CDR3 region has the DNA TGTGCCAGCAGCTTGGTGCGGGGGGGGAGCTCCTACAATGAGCAGTTCTTC. Combining the CDR3 with reference TRBV5-8 and TRBJ2-1 gives the whole variable domain EAGVTQSPTHLIKTRGQQATLRCSPISGHTSVYWYQQALGLGLQFLLWYDEGEERNRGNFPPRFSGRQFPNYSSELNVNALELEDSALYLCASSLVRGGSSYNEQFFGPGTRLTVL.

The V and J genes are TRBV7-2 and TRBJ1-2; TRBD1 is a possible D gene (5 bases). Germline V gene lookup returns CDR1 SGHTA and CDR2 FQGNSA. V was pared by 5 bases and J by 5 bases, with 12 bases between. CDR3 length: 13 residues. CDR3 protein: CASSPLGAYGYTF. CDR3 DNA: TGTGCCAGCAGCCCTCTCGGGGCATATGGCTACACCTTC.

This clone was counted a few times. The gene calls are TRBV19 and TRBJ1-5, with a weak D call TRBD1 (5 bases). This CDR3 spans 17 amino acids. Trimming left V 3 bases short and J 0 bases short, with 15 bases between. CDR1 is LNHDA, CDR2 SQIVND, per germline (reference sequence). The CDR3 region has the DNA TGTGCCAGTAGTATCCCGGGGGGGAGGGATAGCAATCAGCCCCAGCATTTT. This sequence encodes CASSIPGGRDSNQPQHF.

The CDR3 here is CASSLGNREDGDTQYF. CDR3 nucleotide sequence: TGTGCCAGCAGCTTGGGAAACCGGGAGGACGGAGATACGCAGTATTTT. The chain links TRBV5-8 to TRBJ2-3, with 7 positions matching TRBD2. The CDR3 covers 16 residues. V shed 0 bases and J 5 bases; nucleotides not matched to a gene: 9. Germline V gene data show CDR1 as SGHTS and CDR2 as YDEGEE.

The chain couples TRBV19 to TRBJ2-7; D uncertain. Trimming removed 3 bases at V and 6 bases at J, with 6 bases between. CDR3 length: 11 amino acids. The germline CDR1 and CDR2 sequences are LNHDA and SQIVND (reference sequence). DNA of the CDR3: TGTGCCAGTAGTATGTCCGCCGAGCAGTACTTC. This gives the protein CASSMSAEQYF.

V and J are TRBV6-6 and TRBJ2-3; D unclear. Trimming took 4 bases from V and 4 from J, leaving 3 bases between them. CDR1 is MNHNY and CDR2 is SVGAGI in the germline V gene (reference sequence). The CDR3 has 11 residues. Here the CDR3 reads CASSSADTQYF. CDR3 in DNA: TGTGCCAGCAGTTCAGCAGATACGCAGTATTTT.

This clone is labeled medium-sized. The rearrangement joins TRBV9 to TRBJ2-1, with D unclear. Germline V lookup: CDR1 SGDLS, CDR2 YYNGEE. Trimming removed 0 bases at V and 9 bases at J, with 4 bases between. There are 11 residues in the CDR3. The CDR3 DNA is TGTGCCAGCAGCGTAGCCGGTGAGCAGTTCTTC. This encodes CASSVAGEQFF.

The chain uses TRBV20-1 and TRBJ1-2, with no clear D. Looked up from germline, CDR1 is DFQATT and CDR2 is SNEGSKA (reference sequence). This CDR3 contains 10 residues. Trimming took off 5 bases at V and 0 bases at J, with 1 base between the two ends. This chain's CDR3 is CSAPNYGYTF. The CDR3 DNA reads TGCAGTGCTCCTAACTATGGCTACACCTTC.

DNA of the CDR3: TGTGCCAGCAGTGAAGGGACAGACTACGAGCAGTACTTC. This translates into CASSEGTDYEQYF. This sequence joins TRBV6-1 and TRBJ2-7; perhaps TRBD1 as D (6 bases). Trimming stripped 1 base from V and 3 bases from J, with 7 bases between. Germline CDR1 and CDR2: MNHNS and SASEGT. The CDR3 is 13 residues long.

V gene TRBV4-2 combines with J gene TRBJ1-2, with D perhaps TRBD1 (5 bases). V dropped 1 base and J dropped 6 bases, with 12 bases sitting between them. The CDR3 totals 14 residues. The germline V gene has CDR1 LGHNA and CDR2 YNFKEQ. The CDR3 sequence: CASSQASRADGYTF. The CDR3 DNA sequence: TGTGCCAGCAGCCAAGCATCCAGGGCTGATGGCTACACCTTC.

The sample holds a few counts of this clone. The chain has TRBV5-1 and TRBJ1-6; 9 nucleotides match TRBD1. J lost 8 bases, V lost 3 bases, and 3 bases had no gene match. This CDR3 contains 14 residues. Germline V gene sequence: CDR1 SGHRS, CDR2 YFSETQ. CDR3 DNA: TGCGCCAGCAGCTCCGGGACAGGGTATTCACCCCTCCACTTT. Protein sequence: CASSSGTGYSPLHF. Looking up the rest from reference TRBV5-1 and TRBJ1-6 gives the full variable domain: KAGVTQTPRYLIKTRGQQVTLSCSPISGHRSVSWYQQTPGQGLQFLFEYFSETQRNKGNFPGRFSGRQFSNSRSEMNVSTLELGDSALYLCASSSGTGYSPLHFGNGTRLTVT.

In this sample, this clone is medium-sized. The chain couples TRBV14 to TRBJ2-5; 11 bases are a match to TRBD2. CDR1 SGHDN and CDR2 FVKESK come from the germline V gene. The CDR3 runs 14 residues. V lost 4 bases to trimming and J lost 3 bases; unmatched junction nucleotides: 1. CDR3 DNA: TGTGCCAGCAGCCTACTAGCGGGGGAAGAGACCCAGTACTTC. Translated, it gives CASSLLAGEETQYF.

This rearrangement joins TRBV6-5 to TRBJ2-1, with TRBD2 as a possible D gene (6 bases). The CDR3 extends over 14 amino acids. Trimming stripped 4 bases from V and 6 bases from J, with 13 bases between. Germline CDR1 is MNHEY and CDR2 is SVGAGI. DNA of the CDR3: TGTGCCAGCAGTTTTCGGGAGTCGATCAATGAGCAGTTCTTC. Translation gives CASSFRESINEQFF.

This clone was detected a few times. The chain couples TRBV6-1 to TRBJ2-3, with unresolved D. Germline CDR1 MNHNS, CDR2 SASEGT. The CDR3 is made up of 16 amino acids. Trimming removed 0 bases from V and 1 base from J, with 11 bases in between. The CDR3 is CASSEAVVIGTDTQYF. CDR3 in DNA: TGTGCCAGCAGTGAAGCGGTAGTTATTGGCACAGATACGCAGTATTTT.

CDR3 region: CASSSGTATRRHGYTF. CDR3 nucleotide sequence: TGTGCCAGCAGTTCCGGGACAGCCACTAGGCGTCATGGCTACACCTTC. V and J are TRBV27 and TRBJ1-2, with 7 bases matching TRBD1. The germline gives CDR1 MNHEY, CDR2 SMNVEV (reference sequence). This CDR3 is built from 16 residues. V lost 4 bases to trimming and J lost 6 bases; unmatched junction nucleotides: 14.

The rearrangement uses TRBV5-8 and TRBJ2-5; the D call may be TRBD1 or TRBD2 (5 bases each). The CDR3 is made up of 15 amino acids. Germline V gene data show CDR1 as SGHTS and CDR2 as YDEGEE. The V end was cut by 1 base, the J end by 5 bases, with 15 bases between. The CDR3 sequence is CASSLPQVWGETQYF. DNA of the CDR3: TGTGCCAGCAGCTTGCCTCAGGTTTGGGGGGAGACCCAGTACTTC.

V gene TRBV18 combines with J gene TRBJ2-7; a possible D gene is TRBD2 (5 bases). This CDR3 is 14 amino acids long. V was shortened by 3 bases and J by 2 bases, with 11 bases between the two germline ends. Germline CDR1 reads KGHSH; CDR2 reads LQKENI. The CDR3 DNA reads TGTGCCAGCTCACCCAGCGGACCCGCCTACGAGCAGTACTTC. Translation: CASSPSGPAYEQYF.

V is TRBV11-2 and J is TRBJ1-1; weak D call: TRBD1 (5 bases). This CDR3 region has 12 residues. V was clipped by 1 base and J by 7 bases, with 7 bases between them. Per the germline V gene, CDR1 is SGHAT and CDR2 is FQNNGV. The CDR3 region is CASSLAGGEAFF. The CDR3 DNA is TGTGCCAGCAGCTTAGCGGGGGGTGAAGCTTTCTTT.

The chain recombines TRBV27 with TRBJ1-6; D uncertain. V was trimmed by 1 base and J by 4 bases, leaving 11 bases between them. CDR1 and CDR2 (germline): MNHEY, SMNVEV (reference sequence). The CDR3 covers 16 residues. Here the CDR3 DNA reads TGTGCCAGCAGTTTATGGACGGCAGGTTATAATTCACCCCTCCACTTT. This encodes CASSLWTAGYNSPLHF.

V gene TRBV7-3 combines with J gene TRBJ2-7; a weak D match, TRBD2 (6 bases). Germline V lookup: CDR1 SGHTA, CDR2 FQGTGA. Trimming removed 2 bases from V and 0 bases from J, with 14 bases in between. The CDR3 contains 16 residues. The DNA for the CDR3 is TGTGCCAGCAGCTTAGTGGCCGGGAGCCCCTCCTACGAGCAGTACTTC. It is translated as CASSLVAGSPSYEQYF. The full variable domain, its missing parts supplied by reference TRBV7-3 and TRBJ2-7, is GAGVSQTPSNKVTEKGKYVELRCDPISGHTALYWYRQSLGQGPEFLIYFQGTGAADDSGLPNDRFFAVRPEGSVSTLKIQRTERGDSAVYLCASSLVAGSPSYEQYFGPGTRLTVT.

The rearrangement links TRBV28 to TRBJ2-7; the D gene is possibly TRBD1 (6 bases). Germline CDR1 is MDHEN and CDR2 is SYDVKM. The V and J ends lost 6 bases and 0 bases respectively, with 12 bases between them. The CDR3 loop spans 14 amino acids. The CDR3 DNA is TGTGCCAGCAGGACCGGGACATACTCCTACGAGCAGTACTTC. Encoded protein: CASRTGTYSYEQYF.

The V gene is TRBV10-1, the J gene TRBJ2-3, with D unresolved. The germline V gene has CDR1 WNHNN and CDR2 SYGVQD (reference sequence). Between the trimmed V and J ends, which lost 8 bases and 6 bases, there was a span of 18 bases. This CDR3 contains 14 residues. CDR3 sequence (DNA): TGCGCCAGCGCCGGGTCCCTAGGTTCGGATACGCAGTATTTT. It specifies CASAGSLGSDTQYF.